These T cell receptor beta chains were read from a single sample in a study of immune evolution from preneoplasia to lung adenocarcinoma. Libraries were prepared by immunoSEQ multiplex PCR; TCRdb keeps only in-frame clonotypes and omits some of them. The top ten clones hold over 2% of a sample with more than 8,500 clones, around 90% of them seen once. The material sequenced was FFPE invasive lung adenocarcinoma tissue. Receptor source: a person aged 65 to 79 with invasive lung adenocarcinoma. CDR3s include the opening cysteine and the closing phenylalanine or tryptophan. The D gene is left open where the match is weak. Some rows mark clone size as missing; the rest say once, few, many or name a class of expanded clone.

d_call clone_size j_call v_call cdr3_nt cdr3_aa
. . TRBJ2-5 TRBV6-5 TGTGCCAGCAGCCCAGCAGGATTCGAATTTGAGACCCAGTACTTC CASSPAGFEFETQYF
TRBD1 . TRBJ1-4 TRBV30 TGTGCCTGGAGTGACGACAGGGTCGAAAAACTGTTTTTT CAWSDDRVEKLFF
TRBD1 . TRBJ1-2 TRBV6-6 TGTGCCAGCAGTTCCCGGGACAGAAGGGCTGCGGGCTACACCTTC CASSSRDRRAAGYTF
TRBD1 . TRBJ2-7 TRBV27 TGTGCCAGCAGCCACCTTGGGACAGCTTCCTACGAGCAGTACTTC CASSHLGTASYEQYF
. . TRBJ2-2 TRBV5-1 TGCGCCAGCAGCACCTGGGAAGACACCGGGGAGCTGTTTTTT CASSTWEDTGELFF
TRBD1 . TRBJ2-7 TRBV29-1 TGCAGCGTGCCGGGACAGAGCTCCTACGAGCAGTACTTC CSVPGQSSYEQYF
TRBD2 . TRBJ2-5 TRBV9 TGTGCCAGCAGCGCGACGGGACTACTCCAAGAGACCCAGTACTTC CASSATGLLQETQYF
. . TRBJ1-5 TRBV19 TGTGCCAGTAGTATCGACGGTAGCAATCAGCCCCAGCATTTT CASSIDGSNQPQHF
. . TRBJ2-2 TRBV12-1 TGTGCCCGCCACGGCGCCAGAGTCACCGGGGAGCTGTTTTTT CARHGARVTGELFF
TRBD1 . TRBJ1-1 TRBV25-1 TGTGCCAGCAGTGAAGACAGGGGCCTATACTTT CASSEDRGLYF
. . TRBJ2-3 TRBV6-1 TGTGCCAGCGGACCACAGGGATTGAGCACAGATACGCAGTATTTT CASGPQGLSTDTQYF
. . TRBJ1-1 TRBV5-1 TGCGCCAGCAGCTTGGGAGGAGCTCGGAACACTGAAGCTTTCTTT CASSLGGARNTEAFF
TRBD2 . TRBJ2-5 TRBV5-6 TGTGCCAGCAGCCTAGGACTAGCGGGGTACCAAGAGACCCAGTACTTC CASSLGLAGYQETQYF
TRBD1 . TRBJ2-7 TRBV18 TGTGCCAGCTCACCGGGACAGGGCGCCTACTACGAGCAGTACTTC CASSPGQGAYYEQYF
TRBD1 . TRBJ2-3 TRBV6-5 TGTGCCAGCAGTTCACAGGGGGATACGCAGTATTTT CASSSQGDTQYF
TRBD1 . TRBJ1-5 TRBV2 TGTGCCAGCAGATCCGGGACAGGGGGGAGCTTTGGCAATCAGCCCCAGCATTTT CASRSGTGGSFGNQPQHF
. . TRBJ2-3 TRBV11-1 TGTGCCAGCGGGATTAAGGGGACAGATACGCAGTATTTT CASGIKGTDTQYF
. . TRBJ2-5 TRBV28 TGTGCCAGCAACCCCAGGACCGTCGAGACCCAGTACTTC CASNPRTVETQYF
. . TRBJ1-1 TRBV4-1 TGCGCCAGCAGCAGGCAGGACTTCCTGAACACTGAAGCTTTCTTT CASSRQDFLNTEAFF
. . TRBJ2-5 TRBV9 TGTGCCAGCAGCGTCTTTGGCGGGGAGACCCAGTACTTC CASSVFGGETQYF
. once TRBJ1-3 TRBV5-1 TGCGCCAGCAGCTCGGCTAGTATGGTTGGAGGAAACACCATATATTTT CASSSASMVGGNTIYF
. . TRBJ1-3 TRBV2 TGTGCCAGCAAGCGAGATACAGGGTTCTCTGGAAACACCATATATTTT CASKRDTGFSGNTIYF
. once TRBJ2-5 TRBV28 TGTGCCAGCACCCCGTACGTCGTACGGCCTAAAGAGACCCAGTACTTC CASTPYVVRPKETQYF
. . TRBJ1-1 TRBV6-1 TGTGCCAGCAGTCCGAGGACCTACAGGGAAGCTTTCTTT CASSPRTYREAFF
. . TRBJ1-4 TRBV9 TGTGCCAGCAGCGTTGGGGGAGGATCTGAAAAACTGTTTTTT CASSVGGGSEKLFF
TRBD1 . TRBJ2-7 TRBV30 TGTGCCTGGAGTGGGGGGACAGGAATCTACGAGCAGTACTTC CAWSGGTGIYEQYF
TRBD1 . TRBJ2-7 TRBV20-1 TGCAGTGCCCGACAGGGGTACGAGCAGTACTTC CSARQGYEQYF
TRBD1 . TRBJ2-7 TRBV4-1 TGCGCCAGCAGCCATCTCGACAGGGGGAATTACGAGCAGTACTTC CASSHLDRGNYEQYF